This TCR beta chain was obtained from a study of patients and donors after allogeneic stem cell transplantation (dated by TCRdb to the early 2020s). Library method: RT-PCR. The sample was run on a NextSeq 550. TCRdb trimmed the raw reads at Q25, called clones with MiXCR and kept productive beta chains. Each CDR3 protein gets just one entry, which takes the most common genes and DNA from the rows behind it. For this sample there are 150,000 to 200,000 distinct CDR3 sequences; 41% appear just once. The biggest ten clones account for 33% of the sample. The CDR3, from cysteine to phenylalanine, totals 15 residues. The kept DNA is CDR3 alone, 45 bases in frame from the first base. At the junction V is shortened by 4 bases and J by 1 base; bases outside the gene matches: 8. The germline V gene specifies SGHRS as CDR1 and YFSETQ as CDR2. There are a few counts of this clonotype. The antigen it binds to is not known. No base quality values were provided; no much bigger clone lies one nucleotide off.

The sequence came from a human donor who was either an allogeneic HSCT recipient or a stem cell or donor lymphocyte infusion donor (not recorded which). It is not recorded whose cells these are; they may come from a transplant donor. Specimen: blood, either unsorted or a sorted T cell fraction (not recorded which). This chain joins TRBV5-1 to TRBJ2-7; 7 of the junction bases match TRBD1. The CDR3 protein: CASSEPGQPSYEQYF. The DNA is as follows: TGCGCCAGCAGCGAACCGGGACAGCCTTCCTACGAGCAGTACTTC.